This T cell receptor beta chain originates from a study of cytomegalovirus exposure and HLA in healthy donors (dated by TCRdb to about 2017). Study-level background: An earlier analysis of approximately 640 of the donors reported 276 Gb of sequence data and around 120 million unique TCR beta sequences from around 200 million T cells. The study was designed to test whether signatures of past pathogen exposure could be identified by cataloging public T cell receptors. In addition to the first cohort of several hundred subjects, a separate validation cohort of approximately 130 different subjects was used. In an earlier analysis of roughly 540 of the donors, high-throughput TCR beta sequencing was used to judge whether each TCR beta V gene segment behaved as functional or pseudogenic. Rather than using new phenotypic data, the later analysis identified candidate immune exposures from TCR beta sequences and from how often those sequences occurred across donors. Among the roughly 370 genotyped donors, around 79% belonged to the genetic ancestry cluster associated with self-reported Caucasian donors. In a later analysis, previously published TCR beta repertoires from hundreds of donors were re-analyzed and high-resolution HLA genotyping was added so that TCR occurrence patterns could be studied. A later genetic analysis used genome-wide SNP genotypes for about 65% of the roughly 670 donors, treating that subset as a discovery cohort. Alongside the repertoire data, information on donor age, sex, ethnicity and CMV serostatus was compiled. All discovery cohort repertoires had been generated on a single sequencing platform. Both class I and class II loci were covered by HLA typing, at four-digit resolution. Using immunosequencing, the study profiled T cell repertoires from approximately 700 subjects and related those repertoires to cytomegalovirus serostatus. To predict cytomegalovirus infection status, the study brought together high-throughput TCR immunosequencing, statistical association of individual TCRs with disease status, and machine learning. Because of strong linkage in the cohort, roughly five DR-DQ haplotypes were treated as single units for association and clustering. On average, over 200,000 unique TCR beta nucleotide sequences were sequenced per donor among about 400 genotyped donors of the cohort, with approximately 18% of those sequences being non-productive. An early release covering approximately 600 HLA-typed donors comprised about 320 gigabases of sequencing data and approximately 85 million unique TCR sequences. The number of donors typed differed by locus, with about 629-630 for A, B, C, DRB1 and DQB1, 522 for DQA1, under 610 for DPA1, and 472 for DPB1. Results and caveats for the whole study, not just this receptor: Broadly in line with IMGT annotations, most TCR beta V segments showed up in productive rearrangements about 87% or about 30% of the time in an earlier analysis of 587 of the donors. A later genetic analysis associated a missense DCLRE1C variant with V-gene and J-gene trimming of TCR beta chains, and an independent cohort replicated the association. In vitro tests confirmed that a few of the cytomegalovirus-associated TCR beta chains recognize cytomegalovirus antigens. Presence/absence analyses assumed roughly uniform sequencing depth across donors, an assumption that may not hold. A later analysis associated 16,951 TCR beta sequences with specific HLA alleles at a false discovery rate of 0.05. Only TCR beta chains were sequenced in this cohort, and the absence of alpha or paired-chain data limited detectable features. When HLA alleles, especially DR and DQ, strongly co-occurred, attributing TCR associations to individual alleles was difficult. A group of highly shared sequence variants was considered likely to be a technical artifact of the sequencing pipeline. A further reported finding was that TCR beta sequences accurately predicted the HLA-A and HLA-B alleles for most subjects in the first cohort. According to the authors, the approach could potentially be generalized to other disease states and immunological phenotypes. The study listed approximately 150 TCR beta chains as associated with cytomegalovirus. The 87-base-pair reads could not distinguish some IMGT-functional V segments, including TRBV6-2 and TRBV6-3, so those segments were excluded. For the cohort, immune exposure information was limited to CMV serostatus. Linkage disequilibrium might explain the correlated functional status among segregating V segments, but an unknown experimental factor could not be ruled out. In a later analysis, several top co-occurrence clusters were reported to appear linked to parvovirus B19, influenza, CMV and Epstein-Barr virus. The classifier was reported to diagnose cytomegalovirus status with high specificity and sensitivity in both the original and validation cohorts. Because HLA typing was missing for some donors at each locus, association tests included only the typed subset. Compared with equally common non-associated chains, HLA-associated TCR beta chains in a later analysis were more clonally expanded and had lower generation probabilities. The earlier analysis of some 560 of the donors excluded 15 to 20 rarely observed V segments, including chromosome 9 orphons, because counts were too low. According to a later analysis, most CMV-associated TCR beta chains appeared to be HLA-restricted, and the HLA associations seemed to be driven largely by CMV exposure. Across donors, most TCR sequences were observed very rarely, whereas some public TCRs were present in many individuals. A later analysis found that TCR association rates varied across HLA loci, with DRB1 alleles showing the most associated TCRs and HLA-C alleles the fewest. Compared with the 666-donor mean, donors in an Asian-associated ancestry cluster had fewer N-insertions in productive TCRs, according to a later genetic analysis.

The CDR3 has 13 amino acids, counting the end cysteine and phenylalanine. The DNA shown is the 39-base CDR3, in frame from base 1. V is pared back by 3 bases and J by 3 bases, with 6 bases lying between the germline termini. The germline V gene supplies CDR1 SGHRS and CDR2 YFSETQ. For this clone: Its binding antigen is unknown. Within one base of it there is no much larger clone, and no base qualities were kept.

The cohort consisted of 650 to 700 healthy bone marrow donors. All cohort members were sampled while nominally healthy, although unrecorded immune exposures were likely present. The donor was CMV seropositive and belonged to the group of about 290 seropositive cohort members. A peripheral blood sample was provided by each donor, and peripheral blood mononuclear cells were used for TCR beta sequencing. Genomic DNA extraction from the blood cell samples was performed with the Qiagen DNeasy Blood Extraction Kit. Receptor libraries were prepared by the immunoSEQ multiplex PCR assay. For the multiplex PCR, a mixture combining 60 forward primers for TCR Vbeta segments and 13 reverse primers for TCR Jbeta segments was used. A multiplex PCR assay on genomic DNA amplified the CDR3 region of rearranged TCR beta genes. The Illumina HiSeq System was used to sequence the amplified TCR beta libraries as 87-base-pair reads. From the authors' description of their analysis: A later analysis tallied around 82 million unique TCR beta chains across the 660 or so repertoires, and about 10 million of those chains were shared by two or more donors. Raw reads were error-corrected and collapsed into unique sequences by a nearest-neighbor algorithm in which closely related sequences were merged to remove PCR and sequencing errors. V, D and J gene segments were assigned by aligning CDR3 sequences to IMGT reference sequences. For a sequence to be retained, at least a six-nucleotide match to both a V gene segment and a J gene segment was required. A rearrangement counted as productive if the CDR3 had no stop codons and remained in frame with V and J, and every other rearrangement counted as non-productive. CDR3 was defined by IMGT convention, running from the second conserved V-encoded cysteine to the conserved J-encoded phenylalanine. The earlier analysis of some 600 of the donors excluded sequences that lacked an unambiguous match to a single V gene segment. An earlier analysis of a few hundred of the donors called V segments functional above 56.7% productive rearrangements and segregating when the between-donor standard deviation exceeded 5%. A statistical classification framework was built for diagnosing cytomegalovirus status from the catalog of TCR beta chain sequences. V and J gene assignment, in a later analysis, came from comparing TCR nucleotide sequences with IMGT/GENE-DB human TR gene sequences. In a later analysis, CDR3 sequences and most-parsimonious VDJ recombination scenarios were assigned using the TCRdist pipeline. In a later analysis, each TCR beta chain was defined by its CDR3 amino acid sequence together with its V-gene family, and reads without a unique V-gene family were excluded. As a way to deal with suspected cross-contamination and a sequencing artifact, a later analysis dropped hundreds of nucleotide sequences that were highly shared and had low generation probability. For each public chain, a later analysis derived a clonal expansion index from normalized ranks of inferred template counts within each repertoire. A later analysis computed generation probabilities with a VDJ recombination model fitted to out-of-frame rearrangements, and checked the results against IGoR. A later analysis scored TCR-TCR, TCR-HLA and TCR-CMV co-occurrence with hypergeometric tests, applying a repertoire-size bias correction to TCR pairs. In a later analysis, false discovery rates were estimated by permuting HLA or CMV assignments 20 times. In a later analysis, co-occurring TCRs were grouped using DBSCAN, and TCRdist sequence similarity was added for clustering within HLA-allele-positive subsets. Co-occurrence clustering excluded repertoires with fewer than 30,000 or more than 120,000 public chains, plus five with anomalous nucleotide sharing. The clones in this table, taken by TCRdb from immuneACCESS, are in-frame only. Not every clone is retained; where verified, under half of the shortfall comes from an unresolved V gene, and the cause of the rest is unknown. V, J and clone size were drawn from that table, and D and trimming were deduced from the DNA. This sample gives about 200,000 clones in total; roughly 13% of them show up just once. The leading ten clones occupy under 10% of the sample.

This clonotype was sampled from a man aged 45-65 years in good health and CMV-seropositive. The rearranged segments are TRBV5-1 and TRBJ1-4; tentative D gene TRBD1, with 5 bases matching. The sequencing sample was made of PBMCs. CDR3 loop: CASSSGPNEKLFF. The nucleotide sequence reads TGCGCCAGCAGCTCAGGGCCTAATGAAAAACTGTTTTTT.